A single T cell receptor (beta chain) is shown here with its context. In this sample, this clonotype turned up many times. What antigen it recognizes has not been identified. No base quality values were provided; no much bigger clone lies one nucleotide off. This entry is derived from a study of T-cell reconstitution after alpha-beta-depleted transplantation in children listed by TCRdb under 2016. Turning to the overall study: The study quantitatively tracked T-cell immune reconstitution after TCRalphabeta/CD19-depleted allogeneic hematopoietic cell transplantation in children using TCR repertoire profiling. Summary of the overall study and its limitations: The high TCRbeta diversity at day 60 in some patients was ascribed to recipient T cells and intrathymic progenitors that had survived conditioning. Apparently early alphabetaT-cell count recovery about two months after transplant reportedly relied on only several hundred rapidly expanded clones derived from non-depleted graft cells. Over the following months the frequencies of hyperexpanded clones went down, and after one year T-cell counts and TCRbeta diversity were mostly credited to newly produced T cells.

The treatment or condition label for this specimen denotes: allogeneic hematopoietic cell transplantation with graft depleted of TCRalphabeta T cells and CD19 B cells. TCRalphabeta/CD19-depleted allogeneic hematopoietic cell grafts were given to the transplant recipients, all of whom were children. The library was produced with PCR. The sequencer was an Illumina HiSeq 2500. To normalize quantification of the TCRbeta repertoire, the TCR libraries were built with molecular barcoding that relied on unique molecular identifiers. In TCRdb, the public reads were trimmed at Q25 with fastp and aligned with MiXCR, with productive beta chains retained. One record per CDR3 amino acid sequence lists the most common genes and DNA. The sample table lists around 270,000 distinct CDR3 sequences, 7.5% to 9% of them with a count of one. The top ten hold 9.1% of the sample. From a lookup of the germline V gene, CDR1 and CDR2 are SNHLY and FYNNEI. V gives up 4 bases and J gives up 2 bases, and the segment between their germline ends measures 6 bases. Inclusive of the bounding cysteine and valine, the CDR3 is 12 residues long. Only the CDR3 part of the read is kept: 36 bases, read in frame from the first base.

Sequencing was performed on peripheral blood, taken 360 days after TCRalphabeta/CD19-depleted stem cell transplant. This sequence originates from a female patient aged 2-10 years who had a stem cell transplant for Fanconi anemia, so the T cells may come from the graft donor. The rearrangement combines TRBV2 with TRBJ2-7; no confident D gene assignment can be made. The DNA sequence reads TGTGCCAGCAGTGCCGAGACCTACGAGCAGTACGTC. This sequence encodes CASSAETYEQYV.